Shown below are 3 T cell receptor beta chains from a single sample sequenced in a study of OX40 agonist ivuxolimab in advanced cancers. Sequencing was performed with immunoSEQ multiplex PCR; in TCRdb, only in-frame clones are kept and a portion is missing. The sample holds some 70,000 clones, roughly 90% seen once. The material was CD4+ or CD8+ T cells sorted from blood, obtained in a trial of the OX40 agonist ivuxolimab. The source is an adult with an advanced solid tumor such as melanoma, head and neck, liver or kidney cancer.

The genes are TRBV6-6 and TRBJ2-3; unclear D gene. CDR3 length equals 13 residues. The V end was cut by 5 bases, the J end by 4 bases, with 10 bases between. Per the germline V gene, CDR1 is MNHNY and CDR2 is SVGAGI (reference sequence). For the CDR3, the DNA is TGTGCCAGCAGTCGAGGACCCTCAGATACGCAGTATTTT. Translated: CASSRGPSDTQYF.

The V and J genes are TRBV5-5 and TRBJ1-5, with D tentatively TRBD1 (5 bases). The length of the CDR3 is 14 residues. Germline CDR1 reads SGHKS; CDR2 reads YYEKEE (reference sequence). The V end was cut by 4 bases, the J end by 4 bases, with 12 bases between. The CDR3 loop reads CASSEQAVNQPQHF. CDR3 DNA: TGTGCCAGCAGCGAACAGGCCGTTAATCAGCCCCAGCATTTT. Looking up the rest from reference TRBV5-5 and TRBJ1-5 gives the full variable domain: DAGVTQSPTHLIKTRGQQVTLRCSPISGHKSVSWYQQVLGQGPQFIFQYYEKEERGRGNFPDRFSARQFPNYSSELNVNALLLGDSALYLCASSEQAVNQPQHFGDGTRLSIL.

This sequence joins TRBV19 and TRBJ1-5; unclear D gene. V lost 6 bases to trimming and J lost 0 bases, with 9 bases between them. The germline V gene has CDR1 LNHDA and CDR2 SQIVND (reference sequence). This CDR3 region has 14 residues. Here the CDR3 DNA reads TGTGCCAGTAGAGTGGAAAATAGCAATCAGCCCCAGCATTTT. Amino acid sequence: CASRVENSNQPQHF. Combining the CDR3 with reference TRBV19 and TRBJ1-5 gives the whole variable domain DGGITQSPKYLFRKEGQNVTLSCEQNLNHDAMYWYRQDPGQGLRLIYYSQIVNDFQKGDIAEGYSVSREKKESFPLTVTSAQKNPTAFYLCASRVENSNQPQHFGDGTRLSIL.